This record looks at one T cell receptor (beta chain) sequence and its context. The antigen is undetermined. This record belongs to a study of Graves' ophthalmopathy and Graves' hyperthyroidism. Study findings and constraints: Among thyroid clonotypes expanded above 0.001 frequency, most also appeared in blood. A model built from 13 signatures distinguished ophthalmopathy from stable hyperthyroidism with 87.88% sensitivity and about 77% specificity.

In germline, CDR1 is SGHAT, CDR2 FQNNGV. V dropped 3 bases and J dropped 2; count of bases not matched to a gene: 11. The CDR3 extends over 17 amino acids. Amplified material comprised TCR beta CDR3 regions derived from RNA transcripts. HTBI-primed RT-PCR formed the first round, and a multiplex PCR formed the second. A single record per CDR3 protein comes from TCRdb applying MiXCR to the multiplex PCR reads. The data show about 640,000 distinct CDR3 sequences, about 41% seen once. Other autoimmune diseases, uncontrolled infections, pregnancy or lactation excluded patients from enrollment. The TCR was taken from an adult man with Graves' ophthalmopathy. The chain is built from TRBV11-2 and TRBJ2-5; 8 nucleotides line up with TRBD2. The sequencing input was peripheral blood. This chain's CDR3 is CASSFRMLAGPQETQYF. The CDR3 DNA is TGTGCCAGCAGCTTTCGGATGTTAGCGGGGCCACAAGAGACCCAGTACTTC.